The clone carrying this T cell receptor (beta chain) was detected only a few times. Its antigen remains unidentified. Both 60 Vbeta primers and 13 Jbeta primers went into the PCR. The table came from immunoSEQ multiplex PCR; TCRdb's copy has only in-frame clones and leaves some out. Of about 130,000 clones listed, 65% to 80% are singletons. Germline V gives CDR1 LGHNA, CDR2 YSLEER. The CDR3 totals 16 residues. The V gene lost 4 bases and the J gene lost 0 bases, with 15 bases spanning the gap. The data belong to a study of cytomegalovirus exposure and HLA in healthy donors. Study as a whole: Sequencing of some 190 million T cells in an earlier analysis found approximately 120 million unique TCR beta sequences. Broader study findings: Prior analysis indicated that the majority of TCR beta V segments exhibited productivity approximately 87% or approximately 30% of the time. CMV serostatus was the sole immune exposure data available. Most TCRs appeared rarely, but some public TCRs recurred in many donors.

The source material was PBMCs. The chain recombines TRBV4-3 with TRBJ1-1, with D perhaps TRBD1 (5 bases). The sequence was collected from a human donor in good health. The CDR3, as DNA: TGCGCCAGCAGCCCTGGTGGTGTGACAGTGAACACTGAAGCTTTCTTT. It specifies CASSPGGVTVNTEAFF.